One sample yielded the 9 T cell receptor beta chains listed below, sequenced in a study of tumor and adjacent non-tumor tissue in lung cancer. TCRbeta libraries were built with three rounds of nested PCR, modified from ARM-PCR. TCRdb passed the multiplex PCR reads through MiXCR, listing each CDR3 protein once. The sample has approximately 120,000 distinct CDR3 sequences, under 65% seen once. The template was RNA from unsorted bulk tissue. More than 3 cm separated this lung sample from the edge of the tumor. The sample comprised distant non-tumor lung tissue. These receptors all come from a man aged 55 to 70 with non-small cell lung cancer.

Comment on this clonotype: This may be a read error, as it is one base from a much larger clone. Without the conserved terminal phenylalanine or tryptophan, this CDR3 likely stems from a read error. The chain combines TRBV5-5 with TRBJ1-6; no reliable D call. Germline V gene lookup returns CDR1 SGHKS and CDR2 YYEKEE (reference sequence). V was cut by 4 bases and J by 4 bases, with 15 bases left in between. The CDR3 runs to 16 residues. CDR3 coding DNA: TGTGCCAGCAGCCCAAACCCAGGACGGTATAATTCACCCCTCCACATT. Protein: CASSPNPGRYNSPLHI.

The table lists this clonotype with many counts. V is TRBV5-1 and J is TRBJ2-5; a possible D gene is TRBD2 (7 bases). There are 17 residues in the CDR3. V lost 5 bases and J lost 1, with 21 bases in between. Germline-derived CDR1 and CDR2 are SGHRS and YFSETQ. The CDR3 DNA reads TGCGCCAGCAGGCCAGGGGTGCGGGAGCAAGTCCAAGAGACCCAGTACTTC. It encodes CASRPGVREQVQETQYF.

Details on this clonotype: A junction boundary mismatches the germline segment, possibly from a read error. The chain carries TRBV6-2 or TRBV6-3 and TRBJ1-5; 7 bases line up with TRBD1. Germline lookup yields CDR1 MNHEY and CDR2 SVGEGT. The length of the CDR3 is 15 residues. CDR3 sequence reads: CVSSPGTVSNQPQHF. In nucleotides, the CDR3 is TGTGTCAGCAGTCCCGGGACAGTAAGCAATCAACCCCAGCATTTT.

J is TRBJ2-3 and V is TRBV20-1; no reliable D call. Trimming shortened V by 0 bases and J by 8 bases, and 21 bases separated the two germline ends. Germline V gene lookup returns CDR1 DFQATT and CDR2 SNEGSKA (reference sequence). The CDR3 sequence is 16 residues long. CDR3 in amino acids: CSARDVISKLAGTQYF. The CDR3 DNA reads TGCAGTGCTAGAGATGTAATTAGTAAATTGGCAGGTACGCAGTATTTT.

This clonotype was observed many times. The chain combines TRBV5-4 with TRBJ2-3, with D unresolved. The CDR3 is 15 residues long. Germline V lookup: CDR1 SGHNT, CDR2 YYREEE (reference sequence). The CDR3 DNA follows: TGTGCGACCCATGCGGCCGTTACTAGCACAGATACGCAGTATTTT. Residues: CATHAAVTSTDTQYF.

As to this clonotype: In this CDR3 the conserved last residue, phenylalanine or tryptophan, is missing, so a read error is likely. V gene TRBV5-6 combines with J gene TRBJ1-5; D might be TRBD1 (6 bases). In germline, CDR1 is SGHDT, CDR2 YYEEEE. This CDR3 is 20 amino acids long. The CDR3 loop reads CANSSRVLNRDPYSNQPQHL. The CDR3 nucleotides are TGTGCCAACAGCTCCCGAGTGTTGAACAGGGACCCTTATAGCAATCAGCCCCAGCATTTA.

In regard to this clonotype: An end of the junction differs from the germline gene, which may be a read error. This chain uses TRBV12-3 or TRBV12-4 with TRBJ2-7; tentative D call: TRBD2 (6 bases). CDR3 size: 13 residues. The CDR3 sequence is CTSSPGVYYEQYF. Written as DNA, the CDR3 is TGTACCAGCAGTCCGGGGGTTTACTACGAGCAATACTTC.

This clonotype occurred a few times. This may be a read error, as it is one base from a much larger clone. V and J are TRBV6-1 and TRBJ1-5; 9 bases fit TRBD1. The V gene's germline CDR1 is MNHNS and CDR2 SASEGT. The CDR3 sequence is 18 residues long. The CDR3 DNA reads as TGTGCCAGCAGCCCTACAGGGGGCTCGACATTTGGCAATCATCCCCAGCATTTT. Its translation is CASSPTGGSTFGNHPQHF.

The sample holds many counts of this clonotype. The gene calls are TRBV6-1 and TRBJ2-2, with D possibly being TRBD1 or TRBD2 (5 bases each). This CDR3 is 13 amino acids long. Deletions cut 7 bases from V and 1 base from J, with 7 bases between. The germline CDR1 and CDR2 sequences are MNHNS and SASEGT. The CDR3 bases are TGTGCCAGCACGGGACGGAACACCGGGGAGCTGTTTTTT. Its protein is CASTGRNTGELFF.